This T cell receptor (beta chain) was identified during a study of blood T cell repertoires in COVID-19. The overall study: COVID-19 samples, acute and convalescent, were from the United States, Italy and Spain. T cells, B-cell-depleted T cells, or PBMCs provided the cDNA or gDNA that served as material.

There are 16 residues in the CDR3. V shed 5 bases, J shed 4 bases, and the junction held 5 bases outside the gene matches. Germline V gene data show CDR1 as SEHNR and CDR2 as FQNEAQ (reference sequence). This clone was detected a few times. The method was immunoSEQ multiplex PCR; TCRdb's version includes in-frame clones alone and lacks a portion of them. The sample consists of some 140,000 clones, about 76% of them appearing once. Sequenced material: peripheral blood. The rearrangement uses TRBV7-9 and TRBJ1-4, with TRBD1 identical over 12 bases. The sequence was obtained from a man older than 75 with acute or convalescent COVID-19. The CDR3 nucleotides read TGTGCCAGCAGCGGGGGACAGGGGGCGATTAATGAAAAACTGTTTTTT. Its translation: CASSGGQGAINEKLFF.